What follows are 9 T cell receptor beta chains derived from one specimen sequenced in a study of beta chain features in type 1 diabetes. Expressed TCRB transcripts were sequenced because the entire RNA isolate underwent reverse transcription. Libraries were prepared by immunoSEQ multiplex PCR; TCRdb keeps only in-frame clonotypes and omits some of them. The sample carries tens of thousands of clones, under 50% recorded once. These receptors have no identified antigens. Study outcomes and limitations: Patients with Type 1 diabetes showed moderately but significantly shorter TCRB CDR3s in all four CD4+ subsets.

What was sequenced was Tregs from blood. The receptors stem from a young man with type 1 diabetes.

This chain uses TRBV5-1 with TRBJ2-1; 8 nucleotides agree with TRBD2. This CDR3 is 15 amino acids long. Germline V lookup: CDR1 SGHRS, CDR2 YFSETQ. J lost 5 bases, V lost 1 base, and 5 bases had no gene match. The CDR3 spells CASSLSAGGHNEQFF. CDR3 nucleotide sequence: TGCGCCAGCAGCTTGTCGGCGGGAGGACACAATGAGCAGTTCTTC.

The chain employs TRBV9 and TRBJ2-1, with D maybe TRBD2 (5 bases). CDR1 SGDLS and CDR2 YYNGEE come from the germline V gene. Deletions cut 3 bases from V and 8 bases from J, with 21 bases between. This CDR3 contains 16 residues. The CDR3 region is CASSAYATTAGDEQFF. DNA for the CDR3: TGTGCCAGCAGCGCCTACGCGACTACGGCTGGGGATGAGCAGTTCTTC.

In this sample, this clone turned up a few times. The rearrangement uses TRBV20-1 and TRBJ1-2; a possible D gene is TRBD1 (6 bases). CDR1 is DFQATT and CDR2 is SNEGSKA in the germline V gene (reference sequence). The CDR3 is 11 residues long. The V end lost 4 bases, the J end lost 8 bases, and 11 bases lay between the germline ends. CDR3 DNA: TGCAGTGCTACAGGGGCTCGGGGCTACACCTTC. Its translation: CSATGARGYTF.

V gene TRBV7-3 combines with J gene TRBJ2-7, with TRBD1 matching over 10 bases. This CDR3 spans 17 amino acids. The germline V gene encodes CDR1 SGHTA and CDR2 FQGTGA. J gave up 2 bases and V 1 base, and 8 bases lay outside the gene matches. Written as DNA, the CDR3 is TGTGCCAGCAGCTTAAGGAGAGACAGGGGGCACACCTACGAGCAGTACTTC. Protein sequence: CASSLRRDRGHTYEQYF.

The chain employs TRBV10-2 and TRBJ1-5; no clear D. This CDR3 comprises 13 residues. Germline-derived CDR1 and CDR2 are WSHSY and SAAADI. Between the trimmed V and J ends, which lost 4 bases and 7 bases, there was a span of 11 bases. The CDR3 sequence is CASSAQLGQPQHF. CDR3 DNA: TGCGCCAGCAGTGCCCAACTCGGGCAGCCCCAGCATTTT.

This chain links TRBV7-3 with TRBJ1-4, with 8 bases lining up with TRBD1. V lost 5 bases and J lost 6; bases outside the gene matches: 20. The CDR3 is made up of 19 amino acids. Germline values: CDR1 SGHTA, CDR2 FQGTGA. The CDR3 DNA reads TGTGCCAGCAGCCCCCCCCGCCCCGACAGGGGCCACTCCGATGAAAAACTGTTTTTT. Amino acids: CASSPPRPDRGHSDEKLFF.

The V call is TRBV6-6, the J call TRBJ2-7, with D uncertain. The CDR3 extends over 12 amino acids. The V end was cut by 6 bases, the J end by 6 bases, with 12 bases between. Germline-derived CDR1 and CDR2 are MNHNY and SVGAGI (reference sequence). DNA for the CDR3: TGTGCCAGCAGAGAAACCCTCGGCGAGCAGTACTTC. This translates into CASRETLGEQYF.

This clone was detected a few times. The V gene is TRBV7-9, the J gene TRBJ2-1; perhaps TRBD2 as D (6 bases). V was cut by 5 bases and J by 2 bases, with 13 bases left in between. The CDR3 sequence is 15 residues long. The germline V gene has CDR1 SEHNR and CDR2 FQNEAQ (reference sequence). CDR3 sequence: CASSRSGSTYNEQFF. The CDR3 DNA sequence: TGTGCCAGCAGCCGGAGCGGGTCGACCTACAATGAGCAGTTCTTC.

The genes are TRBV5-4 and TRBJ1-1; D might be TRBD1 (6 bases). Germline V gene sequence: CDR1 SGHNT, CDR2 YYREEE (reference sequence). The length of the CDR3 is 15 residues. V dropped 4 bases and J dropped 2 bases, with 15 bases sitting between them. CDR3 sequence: CASSPRGGVNTEAFF. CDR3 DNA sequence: TGTGCCAGCAGCCCGAGGGGGGGCGTTAACACTGAAGCTTTCTTT.